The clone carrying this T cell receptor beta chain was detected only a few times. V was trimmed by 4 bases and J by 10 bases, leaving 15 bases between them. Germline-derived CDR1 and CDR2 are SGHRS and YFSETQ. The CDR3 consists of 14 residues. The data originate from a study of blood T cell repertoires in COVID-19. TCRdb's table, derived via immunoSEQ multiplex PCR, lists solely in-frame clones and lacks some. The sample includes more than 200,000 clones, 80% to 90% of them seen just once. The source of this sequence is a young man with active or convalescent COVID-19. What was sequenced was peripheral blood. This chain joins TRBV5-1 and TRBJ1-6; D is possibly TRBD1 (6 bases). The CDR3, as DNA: TGCGCCAGCAGCACCGGACAGTCCGGCTCACCCCTCCACTTT. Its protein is CASSTGQSGSPLHF.